The source of this TCR beta chain is a study of T cells in Graves' hyperthyroidism and ophthalmopathy. General study results and limits: Ophthalmopathy cases were set apart from stable hyperthyroidism by a 13 V-J model.

Amplification of TCR beta CDR3 regions used RNA as the template. Primed by the HTBI set, a first-round RT-PCR was run on the TCR CDR3. Each CDR3 protein gets one entry after TCRdb re-called the multiplex PCR reads with MiXCR. The data hold hundreds of thousands of distinct CDR3 sequences, with about 12% observed a single time. When ophthalmopathy did not progress within 18 months, Graves' hyperthyroidism was considered stable. Hyperthyroidism, newly diagnosed and lasting under 2 months, affected patients aged 18 to 65. Exclusion of a patient resulted from uncontrolled infection, other autoimmune disease, pregnancy or lactation. This clonotype was seen at least ten times. Antigen specificity is unknown. The sample consisted of blood. The sequence derives from a young woman with Graves' hyperthyroidism.

Written as DNA, the CDR3 is TGTGCCATCGCTCCCGGCTCCGGGGGGCGGGAGGGGGAGACCCAGTACTTC. This encodes CAIAPGSGGREGETQYF. The rearrangement joins TRBV10-3 to TRBJ2-5, with 9 bases identical to TRBD2. CDR3 length equals 17 residues. Germline-derived CDR1 and CDR2 are ENHRY and SYGVKD. Losses at the gene ends were 8 bases for V and 5 bases for J; bases not matched to a gene: 18.